This TCR beta chain was found in a study of cytomegalovirus exposure and HLA in healthy donors. In the PCR, 60 Vbeta and 13 Jbeta primers were used. Sequenced by immunoSEQ multiplex PCR; TCRdb stores in-frame clones only, minus some. The profile shows over 100,000 clones, around 60% of them singletons. The CDR3 covers 15 residues. Germline assignment: CDR1 MNHEY and CDR2 SMNVEV (reference sequence). V gave up 5 bases and J gave up 2 bases; unmatched junction bases: 3. Specimen: PBMCs. V gene TRBV27 combines with J gene TRBJ2-5; 12 bases line up with TRBD2. This clonotype was sampled from a man aged 35 to 55 in good health and CMV-seropositive. DNA of the CDR3: TGTGCCAGCAGTATACTAGCGGGGGGACAAGAGACCCAGTACTTC. It codes for CASSILAGGQETQYF.